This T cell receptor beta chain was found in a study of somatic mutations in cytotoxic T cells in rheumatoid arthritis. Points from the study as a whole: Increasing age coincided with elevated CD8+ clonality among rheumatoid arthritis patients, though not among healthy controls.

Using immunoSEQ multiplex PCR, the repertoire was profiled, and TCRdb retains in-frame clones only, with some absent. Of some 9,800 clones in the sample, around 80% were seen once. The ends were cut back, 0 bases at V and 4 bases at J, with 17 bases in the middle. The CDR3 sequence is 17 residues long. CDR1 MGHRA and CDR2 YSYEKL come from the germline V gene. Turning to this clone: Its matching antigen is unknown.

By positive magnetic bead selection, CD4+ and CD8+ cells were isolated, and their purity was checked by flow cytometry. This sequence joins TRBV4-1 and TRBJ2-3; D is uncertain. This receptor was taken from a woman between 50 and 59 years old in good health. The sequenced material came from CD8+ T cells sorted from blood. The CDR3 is CASSQEIAGPYPDTQYF. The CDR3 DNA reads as TGCGCCAGCAGCCAAGAAATAGCCGGCCCTTACCCAGATACGCAGTATTTT.